This T cell receptor beta chain came from a study of cytomegalovirus exposure and HLA in healthy donors. Study outcomes and limitations: Investigators reported over 150 TCR beta chains as tied to cytomegalovirus. The classifier, whose performance was assessed in both the original and validation cohorts, reportedly diagnosed cytomegalovirus status with high specificity and sensitivity.

TCRdb keeps only in-frame clones here, not all; method: immunoSEQ multiplex PCR. The profile covers about 66,000 clones, with approximately 96% appearing a single time and 0.9% taken by the ten largest. In the case of this clone: Its specificity is not known.

CDR1 is MDHEN, CDR2 SYDVKM, per germline. The V end lost 3 bases, the J end lost 1 base, and 9 bases lay between the germline ends. This CDR3 comprises 15 residues. The V call is TRBV28, the J call TRBJ2-2; D might be TRBD2 (6 bases). The clonotype originates from a young man in good health and CMV-seronegative. The sample consisted of PBMCs. The CDR3 bases are TGTGCCAGCAGTTTGTGGCGGGAGAACACCGGGGAGCTGTTTTTT. Protein: CASSLWRENTGELFF.